The 30 T cell receptor beta chains listed next were all sequenced from one sample in a study of shared clonotypes between healthy human individuals. The repertoire was sequenced with immunoSEQ multiplex PCR; TCRdb's copy has only in-frame clones and lacks some. This sample has some 660,000 clones; 60% to 75% occur once, and the top ten carry 1.5% to 2%. Sample: memory CD4+ T cells sorted from blood. The subset was: CD45RA-negative fraction. These receptors were obtained from a woman aged 25 to 39 in good health.

The chain couples TRBV18 to TRBJ2-5, with a possible D match to TRBD2 (5 bases). The CDR3 consists of 14 residues. V was pared by 3 bases and J by 3 bases, with 11 bases between. Germline V gene data show CDR1 as KGHSH and CDR2 as LQKENI. As DNA, the CDR3 is TGTGCCAGCTCACCCGGGATAAACAAAGAGACCCAGTACTTC. Residues: CASSPGINKETQYF.

As concerns this clone: A much larger clone is a single base away; this may be a read error. This specimen includes other DNA sequences encoding the same CDR3. This sequence joins TRBV28 and TRBJ1-5, with 7 bases that match TRBD1. Germline lookup yields CDR1 MDHEN and CDR2 SYDVKM. The CDR3 consists of 15 residues. The CDR3: CASRGTANSNQPQHF. The CDR3 coding sequence is TGCGCCAGCAGGGGGACAGCTAATAGCAATCAGCCCCAGCATTTT.

This sequence joins TRBV6-1 and TRBJ2-5, with 10 bases lining up with TRBD2. This CDR3 region has 15 residues. Germline CDR1 MNHNS, CDR2 SASEGT. After removal of 7 bases from V and 0 bases from J, the junction contained 5 bases not matched to a gene. CDR3 nucleotide sequence: TGTGCCAGCAAGCTTAGCGGGGGGAACCAAGAGACCCAGTACTTC. Translation gives CASKLSGGNQETQYF.

This clone has more than one count but fewer than ten. The V call is TRBV23-1, the J call TRBJ2-2; D could derive from TRBD1 or TRBD2 (5 bases each). TRBV23-1 qualifies as an ORF whose function is uncertain. The CDR3 is 17 residues long. With 7 bases removed from V and 0 bases from J, the gap between germline ends came to 18 bases. This CDR3 is CASNPGEGRPNTGELFF. Here the CDR3 DNA reads TGCGCCAGCAACCCCGGAGAGGGGCGACCGAACACCGGGGAGCTGTTTTTT.

About this clone itself: This may be a read error: a much more frequent sequence differs by one nucleotide. J is TRBJ1-2 and V is TRBV6-1; TRBD1 might be the D (5 bases). From germline, CDR1 is MNHNS and CDR2 SASEGT. V was trimmed by 0 bases and J by 7 bases, leaving 12 bases between them. CDR3 length equals 14 residues. Here the CDR3 reads CASSEAQGGCGYTF. For the CDR3, the DNA is TGTGCCAGCAGTGAAGCGCAGGGAGGCTGTGGCTACACCTTC.

The chain joins TRBV5-1 to TRBJ1-2; 8 bases fit TRBD1. Trimming at V came to 4 bases and at J to 6 bases, leaving 5 bases not matched to a gene. The V gene's germline CDR1 is SGHRS and CDR2 YFSETQ. This CDR3 has 13 residues. The CDR3 bases are TGCGCCAGCAGCGGCGGGACAGGCGATGGCTACACCTTC. Amino acid sequence: CASSGGTGDGYTF.

The chain recombines TRBV29-1 with TRBJ2-7; 7 bases align to TRBD2. Germline assignment: CDR1 SQVTM and CDR2 ANQGSEA. V shed 5 bases and J 3 bases; nucleotides not matched to a gene: 10. This CDR3 is 14 amino acids long. The CDR3 protein is CSVINWAGDYEQYF. CDR3 coding DNA: TGCAGCGTTATAAATTGGGCGGGAGACTACGAGCAGTACTTC.

The chain combines TRBV11-2 with TRBJ1-2; D gene ambiguous. V gave up 1 base and J gave up 3 bases, with 6 bases separating them. Per germline, CDR1 SGHAT and CDR2 FQNNGV. The CDR3 is made up of 13 amino acids. CDR3 sequence: CASSLGSDYGYTF. In DNA, the CDR3 is TGTGCCAGCAGCTTAGGGAGCGACTATGGCTACACCTTC.

The chain couples TRBV5-1 to TRBJ2-7; D perhaps matches TRBD2 (5 bases). This CDR3 has 12 amino acids. CDR1 and CDR2 (germline): SGHRS, YFSETQ. The germline V and J ends were trimmed by 3 bases and 7 bases, with 11 bases remaining between them. This CDR3 is CASSSDWREQYF. The CDR3 nucleotides read TGCGCCAGCAGCTCCGACTGGAGGGAGCAGTACTTC. Supplemented by reference TRBV5-1 and TRBJ2-7, the full variable domain reads KAGVTQTPRYLIKTRGQQVTLSCSPISGHRSVSWYQQTPGQGLQFLFEYFSETQRNKGNFPGRFSGRQFSNSRSEMNVSTLELGDSALYLCASSSDWREQYFGPGTRLTVT.

CDR3 sequence reads: CASKEAIYEQYF. The CDR3 bases are TGTGCCAGCAAAGAGGCGATCTACGAGCAGTACTTC. This chain uses TRBV2 with TRBJ2-7; no firm D call. V lost 7 bases and J 3 bases, leaving 10 bases between the germline ends. Germline V gene data show CDR1 as SNHLY and CDR2 as FYNNEI. CDR3 length: 12 amino acids.

The V gene is TRBV10-3, the J gene TRBJ2-6, with TRBD1 matching over 7 bases. Unmatched junction bases numbered 14, after V lost 3 bases and J lost 3 bases. The V gene's germline CDR1 is ENHRY and CDR2 SYGVKD. This CDR3 comprises 19 residues. The CDR3 protein is CAISDVGRGSLFGANVLTF. CDR3 sequence (DNA): TGTGCCATCAGTGACGTCGGCAGGGGGAGTTTATTTGGGGCCAACGTCCTGACTTTC.

Remarks on this clone: Within the sample, other DNA sequences also encode this same CDR3. Written as DNA, the CDR3 is TGCGCCAGCAGCCCGGGGACTAGCGGGATAGAGCAGTACTTC. Protein sequence: CASSPGTSGIEQYF. The chain uses TRBV5-1 and TRBJ2-7; 13 positions agree with TRBD2. This CDR3 comprises 14 residues. V was pared by 4 bases and J by 7 bases, with 5 bases of the junction left unmatched. Germline CDR1 is SGHRS and CDR2 is YFSETQ.

The CDR3 DNA reads as TGTGCCAGCAGCTGGGCACAGGGGGGCGAGCAGTACTTC. The encoded protein is CASSWAQGGEQYF. This chain joins TRBV5-6 and TRBJ2-7; 8 nucleotides agree with TRBD1. Per germline, CDR1 SGHDT and CDR2 YYEEEE. The trim removed 3 bases at V and 6 bases at J, leaving 5 bases unmatched. The CDR3 runs to 13 residues.

The chain links TRBV11-2 to TRBJ2-2; TRBD2 might be the D (5 bases). The CDR3 contains 16 residues. V dropped 1 base and J dropped 3 bases, with 12 bases sitting between them. The germline gives CDR1 SGHAT, CDR2 FQNNGV. The DNA of the CDR3 is TGTGCCAGCAGCTTAGCACTAGTGGTGTACACCGGGGAGCTGTTTTTT. This codes for CASSLALVVYTGELFF.

The rearrangement joins TRBV11-1 to TRBJ2-7; D gene unclear. The germline V gene has CDR1 SGHAT and CDR2 FQDESV (reference sequence). V was pared by 4 bases and J by 0 bases, with 10 bases between. The CDR3 runs 14 residues. Here the CDR3 reads CASSSNFDSYEQYF. The CDR3 DNA reads as TGTGCCAGCAGCTCCAACTTCGACTCCTACGAGCAGTACTTC. Full variable domain (rest looked up from reference TRBV11-1 and TRBJ2-7): EAEVAQSPRYKITEKSQAVAFWCDPISGHATLYWYRQILGQGPELLVQFQDESVVDDSQLPKDRFSAERLKGVDSTLKIQPAELGDSAMYLCASSSNFDSYEQYFGPGTRLTVT.

The J gene is TRBJ2-2, the V gene TRBV11-3, with D possibly called TRBD1 or TRBD2 (6 bases each). Between the trimmed V and J ends, which lost 5 bases and 4 bases, there was a span of 17 bases. Germline CDR1 reads SGHNT; CDR2 reads YENEEA. The CDR3 runs 16 residues. Written as DNA, the CDR3 is TGTGCCAGCAGCGCCCAAGGGGGGCATAGCACCGGGGAGCTGTTTTTT. It yields the protein CASSAQGGHSTGELFF.

The chain employs TRBV30 and TRBJ2-6; 12 bases match TRBD1. Germline CDR1 and CDR2: GTSNPN and SVGIG (reference sequence). After removal of 7 bases from V and 4 bases from J, the junction contained 11 bases not matched to a gene. The CDR3 runs to 17 residues. DNA of the CDR3: TGTGCCTTTTACCGGGACAGGGGGCGCTTCGGGGCCAACGTCCTGACTTTC. Amino acids: CAFYRDRGRFGANVLTF.

This chain joins TRBV6-1 and TRBJ2-7; 7 nucleotides align to TRBD1. The J segment lost 0 bases and the V segment lost 6 bases, leaving 5 bases of the junction unmatched. Germline CDR1 is MNHNS and CDR2 is SASEGT. The CDR3 totals 14 residues. CDR3 amino acids: CASRGTASSYEQYF. Here the CDR3 DNA reads TGTGCCAGCAGAGGGACAGCTAGCTCCTACGAGCAGTACTTC.

V gene TRBV4-1 combines with J gene TRBJ2-6, with D possibly matching TRBD1 (6 bases). Per the germline V gene, CDR1 is MGHRA and CDR2 is YSYEKL. This CDR3 is 20 amino acids long. Trimming pared 0 bases from V and 0 bases from J, leaving 18 bases between. The CDR3 is CASSQDPRQARISGANVLTF. The CDR3 DNA reads TGCGCCAGCAGCCAAGATCCGAGACAGGCCCGAATCTCTGGGGCCAACGTCCTGACTTTC.

The chain carries TRBV30 and TRBJ1-2; 7 bases are shared with TRBD1. Looked up from germline, CDR1 is GTSNPN and CDR2 is SVGIG (reference sequence). Unmatched junction bases numbered 10, after V lost 5 bases and J lost 1 base. CDR3 length: 15 amino acids. DNA for the CDR3: TGTGCCTGGGACAGGGATCCCCTCTTTAACTATGGCTACACCTTC. Protein: CAWDRDPLFNYGYTF.

The V call is TRBV30, the J call TRBJ1-4; TRBD1 is a possible D gene (5 bases). Trimming took 2 bases from V and 4 from J, leaving 17 bases between them. Germline V CDR1 and CDR2: GTSNPN, SVGIG (reference sequence). CDR3 length: 16 amino acids. CDR3 DNA sequence: TGTGCCTGGAGTACGCGGAGGGGTTCGGGTAATGAAAAACTGTTTTTT. Its protein product is CAWSTRRGSGNEKLFF.

The chain couples TRBV10-2 to TRBJ1-1; the D gene is possibly TRBD1 (5 bases). The CDR3 is 14 residues long. The V end was cut by 4 bases, the J end by 2 bases, with 11 bases between. Germline-derived CDR1 and CDR2 are WSHSY and SAAADI. The CDR3 nucleotides are TGCGCCAGCAGTGGCCCCACAGGTAACACTGAAGCTTTCTTT. The encoded protein is CASSGPTGNTEAFF.

This chain connects TRBV5-1 to TRBJ2-2; 12 bases fit TRBD2. The CDR3 length is 17 residues. V shed 4 bases, J shed 1 base, and the junction held 5 bases outside the gene matches. Germline V lookup: CDR1 SGHRS, CDR2 YFSETQ. CDR3 loop: CASSQPGLAGNTGELFF. CDR3 sequence (DNA): TGCGCCAGCAGCCAGCCGGGACTAGCGGGGAACACCGGGGAGCTGTTTTTT.

This chain links TRBV20-1 with TRBJ1-1, with D perhaps matching TRBD1 (5 bases). The V end was cut by 3 bases, the J end by 11 bases, with 13 bases between. The CDR3 is 11 residues long. Germline CDR1 DFQATT, CDR2 SNEGSKA (reference sequence). The CDR3 DNA sequence: TGCAGTGCTAGCGGGGGTAAGGGCGCTTTCTTT. It translates to CSASGGKGAFF.

The chain carries TRBV28 and TRBJ1-3; D may be TRBD1 (5 bases). Trimming cost V 2 bases and J 7 bases, with 9 bases left between them. The CDR3 has 13 amino acids. CDR1 and CDR2 (germline): MDHEN, SYDVKM. CDR3 DNA sequence: TGTGCCAGCAGTTTACGGGGGGGGAACACCATATATTTT. Residues: CASSLRGGNTIYF.

J is TRBJ1-1 and V is TRBV15; TRBD1 matches at 9 bases. CDR3 length: 17 amino acids. CDR1 and CDR2 from the germline V gene are LNHNV and YYDKDF (reference sequence). V was pared by 2 bases and J by 0 bases, with 7 bases of the junction left unmatched. The DNA of the CDR3 is TGTGCCACCAGCAGAACAGGGGGCTTTGTGTTGAACACTGAAGCTTTCTTT. Amino acid sequence: CATSRTGGFVLNTEAFF. Looking up the rest from reference TRBV15 and TRBJ1-1 gives the full variable domain: DAMVIQNPRYQVTQFGKPVTLSCSQTLNHNVMYWYQQKSSQAPKLLFHYYDKDFNNEADTPDNFQSRRPNTSFCFLDIRSPGLGDTAMYLCATSRTGGFVLNTEAFFGQGTRLTVV.

This clone appeared a single time. V is TRBV28 and J is TRBJ2-5, with 7 bases that match TRBD1. This CDR3 is built from 15 residues. CDR1 and CDR2 from the germline V gene are MDHEN and SYDVKM. Trimming removed 5 bases from V and 5 bases from J; junction bases left unmatched: 11. DNA for the CDR3: TGTGCCAGCAGTCCAGGGGGTGCTAGGGGGGAGACCCAGTACTTC. Translating it yields CASSPGGARGETQYF.

This clone was seen a few times. The chain recombines TRBV28 with TRBJ1-2; 8 bases fit TRBD1. V dropped 7 bases and J dropped 6; count of bases not matched to a gene: 7. From germline, CDR1 is MDHEN and CDR2 SYDVKM. The CDR3 is made up of 13 amino acids. This chain's CDR3 is CASNEDRADGYTF. In DNA, the CDR3 is TGTGCCAGCAACGAGGACAGGGCGGATGGCTACACCTTC.

The chain joins TRBV2 to TRBJ2-7, with D possibly matching TRBD1 (5 bases). Trimming shortened V by 4 bases and J by 1 base, and 11 bases separated the two germline ends. The CDR3 is made up of 14 amino acids. Germline values: CDR1 SNHLY, CDR2 FYNNEI. The CDR3 protein is CASSVGQESYEQYF. CDR3 coding DNA: TGTGCCAGCAGTGTGGGGCAGGAGTCCTACGAGCAGTACTTC.

This rearrangement joins TRBV2 to TRBJ2-2, with D possibly matching TRBD2 (6 bases). Germline assignment: CDR1 SNHLY and CDR2 FYNNEI. Trimming pared 6 bases from V and 3 bases from J, leaving 11 bases between. CDR3 length equals 14 residues. The CDR3 coding sequence is TGTGCCAGCAGGAGGGACTCAGACACCGGGGAGCTGTTTTTT. Protein: CASRRDSDTGELFF.